This T cell receptor beta chain is from a study of blood T cell repertoires in COVID-19. V lost 1 base, J lost 7 bases, and 4 bases stayed unmatched. The V gene's germline CDR1 is SGHAT and CDR2 FQNNGV. This CDR3 comprises 15 residues. As processed by the authors: Nucleated cell number was recorded as an estimate derived from reference gene primer amplification. The repertoire was sequenced with immunoSEQ multiplex PCR; TCRdb's copy has only in-frame clones and lacks some. Clone size and V and J calls were adopted from that table, with D and trimming inferred from the DNA. The sample holds 200,000 to 300,000 clones, approximately 80% seen once.

This receptor was obtained from a woman between 55 and 75 years old with active or convalescent COVID-19. The sample consisted of peripheral blood. The chain carries TRBV11-2 and TRBJ1-6; 7 nucleotides line up with TRBD1. The CDR3 protein is CASSLVGDSNSPLHF. CDR3 sequence (DNA): TGTGCCAGCAGCTTAGTGGGGGACAGCAATTCACCCCTCCACTTT.